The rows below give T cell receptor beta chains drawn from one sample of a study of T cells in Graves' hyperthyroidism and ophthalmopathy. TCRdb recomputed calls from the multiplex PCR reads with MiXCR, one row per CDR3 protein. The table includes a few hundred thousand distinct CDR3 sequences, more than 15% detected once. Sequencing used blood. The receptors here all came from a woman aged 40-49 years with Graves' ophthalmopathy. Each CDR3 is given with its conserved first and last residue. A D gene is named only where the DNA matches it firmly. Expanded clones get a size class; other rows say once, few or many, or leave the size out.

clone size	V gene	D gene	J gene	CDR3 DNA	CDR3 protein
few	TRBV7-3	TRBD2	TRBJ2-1	TGTGCCAGCAGTAGGACTAGCGGGAGCTCCAATGAGCAGTTCTTC	CASSRTSGSSNEQFF
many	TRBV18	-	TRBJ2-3	TGTGCCAGCTCACCAATTAAAGCGGATCCTAGCACAGATACGCAGTATTTT	CASSPIKADPSTDTQYF
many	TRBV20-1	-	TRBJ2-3	TGCAGTGCCCCCCCCGCAGTACTCACAGATACGCAGTATTTT	CSAPPAVLTDTQYF
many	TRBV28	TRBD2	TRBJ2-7	TGTGCCAGCAAAGGGGGGACTAGGGTCCACGAGCAGTACTTC	CASKGGTRVHEQYF
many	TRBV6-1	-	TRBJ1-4	TGTGCCAGCAGTGACAGAACCTACGAAAAACTGTTTTTT	CASSDRTYEKLFF
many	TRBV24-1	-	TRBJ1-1	TGTGCCACCGCCGGTGTCGGGGCCAACACTGAAGCTTTCTTT	CATAGVGANTEAFF
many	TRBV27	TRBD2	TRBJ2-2	TGTGCCAGCAGACGTCTAGCGGGGGCATACACCGGGGAGCTGTTTTTT	CASRRLAGAYTGELFF
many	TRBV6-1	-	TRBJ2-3	TGTGCCAGCAAGGGGATTGCGGCAGATACGCAGTATTTT	CASKGIAADTQYF
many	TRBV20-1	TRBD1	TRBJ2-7	TGCAGTGCCGGGACAGGGGGTGAGCAGTACTTC	CSAGTGGEQYF
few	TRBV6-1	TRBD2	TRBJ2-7	TGTGCCAGCAGTTTTCTAGCGGGAATCTACGAGCAGTACTTC	CASSFLAGIYEQYF
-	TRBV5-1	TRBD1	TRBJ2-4	TGCGCCAGCAGCGTGGGACAGGGGGCGCTGGGAAACATTCAGTACTTC	CASSVGQGALGNIQYF
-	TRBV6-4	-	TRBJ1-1	TGTGCCAGCAGTGCGTCAGGGGCGAACACTGAAGCTTTCTTT	CASSASGANTEAFF
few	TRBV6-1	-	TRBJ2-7	TGTGCCAGCAGTCCCCGGGGCAGGTCAAACTACGAGCAGTACTTC	CASSPRGRSNYEQYF
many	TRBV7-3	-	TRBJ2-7	TGTGCCAGCAGCTTATCGGCAGCCTCCTACGAGCAGTACTTC	CASSLSAASYEQYF
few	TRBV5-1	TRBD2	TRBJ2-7	TGCGCCAGCAGCTTGGCAGGGACTAGCGGCTCCTACGAGCAGTACTTC	CASSLAGTSGSYEQYF
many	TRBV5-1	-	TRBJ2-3	TGCGCCAGCAAGGAAGGGTCCGGTTTAGGTACGCAGTATTTT	CASKEGSGLGTQYF
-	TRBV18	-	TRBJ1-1	TGTGCCAGCTCACCTCCAGGGGCGCTCACTGAAGCTTTCTTT	CASSPPGALTEAFF
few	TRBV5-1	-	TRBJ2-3	TGCGCCAGCAGCTTGGTAGCACGAACTGACCCAGATACGCAGTATTTT	CASSLVARTDPDTQYF
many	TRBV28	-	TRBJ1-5	TGTGCCAGCAGTTTAAGTTATGTCGGTCAGCCCCAGCATTTT	CASSLSYVGQPQHF
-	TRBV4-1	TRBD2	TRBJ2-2	TGCGCCAGCAGCCAAGGAGGGACTAGCGGGAACCCCGGGGAGCTGTTTTTT	CASSQGGTSGNPGELFF
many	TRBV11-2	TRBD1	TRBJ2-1	TGTGCCAGCAGCCCCTCGGACAGGGTAGAACGAGAGCAGTTCTTC	CASSPSDRVEREQFF
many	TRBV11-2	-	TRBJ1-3	TGTGCCAGCAGCTTAGGAAACTCTGGAAACACCATATATTTT	CASSLGNSGNTIYF
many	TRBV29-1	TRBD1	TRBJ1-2	TGCAGCGTGGAGGACAGGGGGCTCGATGGCTATGGCTACACCTTC	CSVEDRGLDGYGYTF
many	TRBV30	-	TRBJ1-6	TGTGCCTGGATCAGAGGGGGGAGCTCCTATAATTCACCCCTCCACTTT	CAWIRGGSSYNSPLHF
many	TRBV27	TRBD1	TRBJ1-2	TGTGCCAGCAGTCCCCGGACAGGGGGCAGCTATGGCTACACCTTC	CASSPRTGGSYGYTF
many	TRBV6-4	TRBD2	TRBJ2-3	TGTGCCAGCAGTGACCACGCGGGAGGCTCAACAGATACGCAGTATTTT	CASSDHAGGSTDTQYF
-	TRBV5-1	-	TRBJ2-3	TGCGCCAGCTTCCCAACACCTAGCACAGATACGCAGTATTTT	CASFPTPSTDTQYF
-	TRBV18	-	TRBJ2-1	TGTGCCAGCTCACCCTTCACGGAAGTAGAAGGCAATGAGCGGTTCTTC	CASSPFTEVEGNERFF
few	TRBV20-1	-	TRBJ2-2	TGCAGTGCTAGAGCGTTTCAGGATTCCTTCACCGGGGAGCTGTTTTTT	CSARAFQDSFTGELFF
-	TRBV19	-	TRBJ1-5	TGTGCCAGTAGGGGGGACCGCCACCAGCCCCAGCATTTT	CASRGDRHQPQHF
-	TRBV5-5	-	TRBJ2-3	TGTGCCAGCAGCTTGGGTTTCGAGGTGGCAGGGGATACGCAGTATTTT	CASSLGFEVAGDTQYF
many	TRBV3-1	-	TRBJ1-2	TGTGCCAGCAGCCAATTCGGGGGCGCAGACGGCTACACCTTC	CASSQFGGADGYTF